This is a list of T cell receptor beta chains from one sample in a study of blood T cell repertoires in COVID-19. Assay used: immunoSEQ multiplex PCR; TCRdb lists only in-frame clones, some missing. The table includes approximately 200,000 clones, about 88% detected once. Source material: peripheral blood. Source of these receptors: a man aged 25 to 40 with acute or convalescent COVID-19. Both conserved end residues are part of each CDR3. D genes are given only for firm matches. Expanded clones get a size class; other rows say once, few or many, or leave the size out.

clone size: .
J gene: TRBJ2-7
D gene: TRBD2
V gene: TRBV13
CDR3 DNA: TGTGCCAGCACTAAGGGCGGGGGGGCCTCCTACGAGCAGTACTTC
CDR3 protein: CASTKGGGASYEQYF

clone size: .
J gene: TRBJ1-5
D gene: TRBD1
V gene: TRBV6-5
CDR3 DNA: TGTGCCAGCAGTTTACGGGACAGCGCTCAGCCCCAGCATTTT
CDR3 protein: CASSLRDSAQPQHF

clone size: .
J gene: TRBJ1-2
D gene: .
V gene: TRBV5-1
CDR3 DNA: TGCGCCAGCAGCGCCGGCTATGGCTACACCTTC
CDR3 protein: CASSAGYGYTF

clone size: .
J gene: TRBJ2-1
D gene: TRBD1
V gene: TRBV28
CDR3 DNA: TGTGCCAGCAGCCCTACGGACAGGCGATACAATGAGCAGTTCTTC
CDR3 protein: CASSPTDRRYNEQFF

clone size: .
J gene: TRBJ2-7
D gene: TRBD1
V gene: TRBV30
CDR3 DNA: TGTGCCTGGAGTGTAACGGGACAGGTGGGTTTGGAGCAGTACTTC
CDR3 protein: CAWSVTGQVGLEQYF

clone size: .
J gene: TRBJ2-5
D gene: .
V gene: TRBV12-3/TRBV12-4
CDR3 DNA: TGTGCCAGCGGCCGGACTCTACAAGAGACCCAGTACTTC
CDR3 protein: CASGRTLQETQYF

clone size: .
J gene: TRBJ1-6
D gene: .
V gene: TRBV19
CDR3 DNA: TGTGCCAGTAGTGAAGGCCAGAGGAATTCACCCCTCCACTTT
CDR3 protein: CASSEGQRNSPLHF

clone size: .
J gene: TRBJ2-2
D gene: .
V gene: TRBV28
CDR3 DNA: TGTGCCATCACCGTTGGACAGAACACCGGGGAGCTGTTTTTT
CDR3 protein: CAITVGQNTGELFF

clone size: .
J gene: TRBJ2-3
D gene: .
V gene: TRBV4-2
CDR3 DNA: TGTGCCAGCAGCCAAGTTAGCGGCACAGATACGCAGTATTTT
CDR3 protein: CASSQVSGTDTQYF

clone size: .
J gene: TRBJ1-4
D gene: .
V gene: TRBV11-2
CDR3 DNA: TGTGCCAGCGGCCAGACAACTAATGAAAAACTGTTTTTT
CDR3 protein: CASGQTTNEKLFF

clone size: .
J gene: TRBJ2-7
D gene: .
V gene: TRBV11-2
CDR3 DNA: TGTGCCAGCAGCCGAAATCGAGCCGAGCAGTACTTC
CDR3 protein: CASSRNRAEQYF

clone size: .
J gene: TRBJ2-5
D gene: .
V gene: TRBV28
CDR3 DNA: TGTGCCAGCCGAACAGGGATTCGAGAGACCCAGTACTTC
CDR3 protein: CASRTGIRETQYF

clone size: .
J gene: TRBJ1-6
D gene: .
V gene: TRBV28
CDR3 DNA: TGTGCCAGCAGCCCAGATCCAGGTTCACCCCTCCACTTT
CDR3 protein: CASSPDPGSPLHF

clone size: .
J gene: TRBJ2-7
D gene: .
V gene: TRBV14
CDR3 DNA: TGTGCCAGCAGCCAAGAAACCTTTTCACTGATACACGAGCAGTACTTC
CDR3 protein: CASSQETFSLIHEQYF

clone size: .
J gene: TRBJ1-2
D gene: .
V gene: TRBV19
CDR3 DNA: TGTGCCAGTAGTAACCAGGTCTATGGCTACACCTTC
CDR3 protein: CASSNQVYGYTF

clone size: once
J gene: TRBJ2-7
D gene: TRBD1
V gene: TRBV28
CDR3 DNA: TGTGCCAGCTCCGTAGGGGGACAGGGGGACGAGCAGTACTTC
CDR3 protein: CASSVGGQGDEQYF

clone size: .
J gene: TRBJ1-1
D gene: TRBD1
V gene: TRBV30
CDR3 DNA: TGTGCCTCCCTAAGGGACAGTGAAGCTTTCTTT
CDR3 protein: CASLRDSEAFF

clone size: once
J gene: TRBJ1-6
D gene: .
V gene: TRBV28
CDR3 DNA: TGTGCCAGCGGGGAGAGCTCCTATAATTCACCCCTCCACTTT
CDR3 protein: CASGESSYNSPLHF

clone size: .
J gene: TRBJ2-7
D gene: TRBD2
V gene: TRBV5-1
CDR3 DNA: TGCGCCAGCAGCTTGGACGGGACTAGACAATACGAGCAGTACTTC
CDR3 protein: CASSLDGTRQYEQYF

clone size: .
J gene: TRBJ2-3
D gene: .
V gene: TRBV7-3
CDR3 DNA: TGTGCCAGCAGCTTAGATCGGGATACGCAGTATTTT
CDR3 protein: CASSLDRDTQYF

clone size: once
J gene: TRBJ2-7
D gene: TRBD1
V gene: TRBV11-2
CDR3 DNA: TGTGCCAGCAGCCCGGGACAGGGGTTATCCGAGCAGTACTTC
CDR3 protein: CASSPGQGLSEQYF

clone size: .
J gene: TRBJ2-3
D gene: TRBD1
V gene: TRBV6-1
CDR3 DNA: TGTGCCAGCAGTGACAGGGGGCCCACAGATACGCAGTATTTT
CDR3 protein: CASSDRGPTDTQYF

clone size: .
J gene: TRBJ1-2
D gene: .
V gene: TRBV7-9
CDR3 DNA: TGTGCCAGCACTTCCCGTGGCTCCGACTATGGCTACACCTTC
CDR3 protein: CASTSRGSDYGYTF

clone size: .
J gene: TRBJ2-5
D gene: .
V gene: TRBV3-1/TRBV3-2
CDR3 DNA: TGTGCCAGCAGGTCCCTCGGGGGGCCGGGGGAGACCCAGTACTTC
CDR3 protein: CASRSLGGPGETQYF

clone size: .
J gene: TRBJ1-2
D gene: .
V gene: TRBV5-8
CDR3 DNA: TGTGCCAGCAGCTTGGCGGGTCGGAGGTATGGCTACACCTTC
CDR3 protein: CASSLAGRRYGYTF

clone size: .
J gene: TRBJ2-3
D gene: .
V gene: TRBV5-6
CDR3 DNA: TGTGCCAGCAGCTTGAGGAGTACGCAGTATTTT
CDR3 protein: CASSLRSTQYF

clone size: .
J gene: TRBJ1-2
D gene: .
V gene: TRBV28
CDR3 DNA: TGTGCCAGCAGTTTGTCCATCAGGGACTATGGCTACACCTTC
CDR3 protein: CASSLSIRDYGYTF

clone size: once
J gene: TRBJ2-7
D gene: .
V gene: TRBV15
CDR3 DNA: TGTGCCACCAGCAGAGAGTTGGTGGAGGTGGGCGAGCAGTACTTC
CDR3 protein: CATSRELVEVGEQYF

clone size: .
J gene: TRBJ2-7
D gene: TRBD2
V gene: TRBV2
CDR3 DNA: TGTGCCAGCAGTGAAGAACTAGCGTCCTCCTACGAGCAGTACTTC
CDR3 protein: CASSEELASSYEQYF

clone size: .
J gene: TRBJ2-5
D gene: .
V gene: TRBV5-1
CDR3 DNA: TGCGCCAGCAGCGCGGGACAGTCAGAAGAGACCCAGTACTTC
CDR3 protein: CASSAGQSEETQYF

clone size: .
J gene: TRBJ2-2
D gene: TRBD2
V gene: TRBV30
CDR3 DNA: TGTGCCGGGACTAGCGGGGCAAGGAGCACCGGGGAGCTGTTTTTT
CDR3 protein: CAGTSGARSTGELFF

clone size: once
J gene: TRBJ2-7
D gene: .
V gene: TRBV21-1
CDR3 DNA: TGTGCCAGCGAAACTCTGGCGGGCATCACCTACGAGCAGTACTTC
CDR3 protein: CASETLAGITYEQYF

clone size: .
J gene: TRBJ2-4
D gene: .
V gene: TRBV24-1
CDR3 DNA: TGTGCCACCAGTGATTGGGCAGGTAAGGGAGGGGGCATTCAGTACTTC
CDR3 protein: CATSDWAGKGGGIQYF

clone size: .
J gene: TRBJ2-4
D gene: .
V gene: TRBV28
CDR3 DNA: TGTGCCAGCAGTTTTGAATTCCGAGAGGGAAACATTCAGTACTTC
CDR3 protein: CASSFEFREGNIQYF

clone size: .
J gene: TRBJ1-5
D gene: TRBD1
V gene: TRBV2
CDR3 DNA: TGTGCCAGCAGGGAGGGGGCAGGACATCAGCCCCAGCATTTT
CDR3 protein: CASREGAGHQPQHF

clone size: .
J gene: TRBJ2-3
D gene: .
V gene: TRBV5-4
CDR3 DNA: TGTGCCAGCAGCTTGGGGGGGGGCCGGGCAGATACGCAGTATTTT
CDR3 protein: CASSLGGGRADTQYF

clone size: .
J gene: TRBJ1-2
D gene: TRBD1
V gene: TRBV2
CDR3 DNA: TGTGCCAGCAGCGAACAGACAGGGACCCTAAATGGCTACACCTTC
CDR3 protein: CASSEQTGTLNGYTF

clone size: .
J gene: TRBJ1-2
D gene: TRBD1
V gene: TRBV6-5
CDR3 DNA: TGTGCCGCCTCCAGGGGGCGCAACTATGGCTACACCTTC
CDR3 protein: CAASRGRNYGYTF

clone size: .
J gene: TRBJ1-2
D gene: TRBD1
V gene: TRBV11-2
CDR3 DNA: TGTGCCAGCAGCTTAGATGGACAGGGCTACTATGGCTACACCTTC
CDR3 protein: CASSLDGQGYYGYTF

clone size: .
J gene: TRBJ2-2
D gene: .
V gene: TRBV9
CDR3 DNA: TGTGCCAGCAGCGCTAGACGCCGGGGCACCGGGGAGCTGTTTTTT
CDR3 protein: CASSARRRGTGELFF

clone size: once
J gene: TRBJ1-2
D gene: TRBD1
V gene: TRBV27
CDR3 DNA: TGTGCCAGCAGTGCCGAAAGACAGGGTGTAAAAGGCTACACCTTC
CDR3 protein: CASSAERQGVKGYTF

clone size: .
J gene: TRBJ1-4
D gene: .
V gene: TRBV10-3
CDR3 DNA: TGTGCCATCAGTGAGTCAGGGGCCTCTAATGAAAAACTGTTTTTT
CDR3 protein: CAISESGASNEKLFF

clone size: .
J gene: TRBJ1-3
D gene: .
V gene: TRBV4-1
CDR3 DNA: TGCGCCAGCAGTCTGCCAGGTCTTTCCGGAAACACCATATATTTT
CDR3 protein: CASSLPGLSGNTIYF

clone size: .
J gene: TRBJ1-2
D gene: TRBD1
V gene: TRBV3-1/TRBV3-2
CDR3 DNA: TGTGCCAGCAGCCAATTGACAGGGGGTTTTGGCTACACCTTC
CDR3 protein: CASSQLTGGFGYTF

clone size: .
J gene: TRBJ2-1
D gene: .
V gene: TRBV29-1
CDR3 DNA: TGCAGCGTTCAGACAGTGGTTAAGATACAAGGCAATGAGCAGTTCTTC
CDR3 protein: CSVQTVVKIQGNEQFF

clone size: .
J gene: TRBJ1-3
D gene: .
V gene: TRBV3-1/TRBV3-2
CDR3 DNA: TGTGCCAGCAGCCAAACCAGGGCTGGTGGAAACACCATATATTTT
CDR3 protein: CASSQTRAGGNTIYF

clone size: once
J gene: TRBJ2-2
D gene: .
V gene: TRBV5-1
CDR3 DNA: TGCGCCAGCAGCTTGGTGACCTCGGGCACCGGGGAGCTGTTTTTT
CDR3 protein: CASSLVTSGTGELFF

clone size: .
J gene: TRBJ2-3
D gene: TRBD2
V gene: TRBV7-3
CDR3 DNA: TGTGCCAGCAGCCCCAGGGTGTTAGCGGGGATGGATACGCAGTATTTT
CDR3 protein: CASSPRVLAGMDTQYF